The 18 T cell receptor beta chains below were found in one sample sequenced in a study of CD8 T cells in ankylosing spondylitis. Study results and limitations: Within ankylosing spondylitis blood, a TCR beta motif made up of under 10 highly homologous variants appeared to be characteristic.

One entry per CDR3 protein results from TCRdb running MiXCR on the 5' RACE reads. The sample consists of roughly 670,000 distinct CDR3 sequences, around 17% of them appearing once. Their antigens are not known. The specimen was blood, either unsorted or a sorted T cell fraction (not recorded which). The receptor source for this set is a male donor with ankylosing spondylitis.

V and J are TRBV24-1 and TRBJ2-7, with 11 bases fitting TRBD2. CDR3 length: 16 amino acids. The germline V gene encodes CDR1 KGHDR and CDR2 SFDVKD. The ends lost 2 bases at V and 1 base at J; junction bases unmatched: 3. CDR3 sequence (DNA): TGTGCCACCAGTGATTCCGGGACTAGCGGATCCTACGAGCAGTACTTC. Translation gives CATSDSGTSGSYEQYF.

V usage is TRBV6-5 and J usage is TRBJ1-4, with TRBD1 as a possible D gene (5 bases). The CDR3 covers 14 residues. Germline V gene sequence: CDR1 MNHEY, CDR2 SVGAGI. Trimming stripped 4 bases from V and 3 bases from J, with 9 bases between. For the CDR3, the DNA is TGTGCCAGCAGTTGGGGACCGGCTAATGAAAAACTGTTTTTT. It translates to CASSWGPANEKLFF.

The chain links TRBV12-3 or TRBV12-4 to TRBJ1-2, with 12 bases matching TRBD1. The CDR3 has 17 residues. Trimming removed 6 bases from V and 8 bases from J; junction bases left unmatched: 16. As DNA, the CDR3 is TGTGCCAGCAGCGTCAACCCACCGGGACAGGGGGCGCGGGGCTACACCTTC. Translation gives CASSVNPPGQGARGYTF.

This sequence joins TRBV4-1 and TRBJ2-1; no definite D call. CDR1 and CDR2 (germline): MGHRA, YSYEKL. V was shortened by 1 base and J by 2 bases, with 9 bases between the two germline ends. The CDR3 has 15 residues. The CDR3 nucleotides are TGCGCCAGCAGCCAAGTAGGGTTTGCCTACAATGAGCAGTTCTTC. Protein product: CASSQVGFAYNEQFF.

V gene TRBV20-1 combines with J gene TRBJ2-1; possibly TRBD2 for D (5 bases). V dropped 0 bases and J dropped 5 bases, with 17 bases sitting between them. Germline CDR1 is DFQATT and CDR2 is SNEGSKA (reference sequence). The CDR3 runs 16 residues. CDR3 bases: TGCAGTGCTAGAGACCCCACGCCGGGAAGCGACAATGAGCAGTTCTTC. It yields the protein CSARDPTPGSDNEQFF.

This clonotype has just a few counts. V and J are TRBV20-1 and TRBJ2-4, with D possibly matching TRBD1 (6 bases). V dropped 3 bases and J dropped 13 bases, with 10 bases sitting between them. Germline assignment: CDR1 DFQATT and CDR2 SNEGSKA (reference sequence). The CDR3 runs to 10 residues. CDR3 protein: CSAREGTQYF. The CDR3 nucleotides are TGCAGTGCTAGGGAAGGGACACAGTACTTC.

The rearrangement uses TRBV7-8 and TRBJ2-7; tentative D call: TRBD1 (6 bases). V was cut by 5 bases and J by 3 bases, with 29 bases left in between. Germline-derived CDR1 and CDR2 are SGHVS and FQNEAQ. The length of the CDR3 is 19 residues. This CDR3 reads CASSTIPPPGHLLDYEQYF. In DNA form, the CDR3 reads TGTGCCAGCAGCACTATACCCCCTCCGGGACATTTGTTAGACTACGAGCAGTACTTC.

The chain employs TRBV5-1 and TRBJ2-7; D uncertain. The V gene's germline CDR1 is SGHRS and CDR2 YFSETQ. V lost 4 bases and J lost 3, with 14 bases in between. The CDR3 totals 14 residues. The DNA of the CDR3 is TGCGCCAGCAGCACAGAGACACGAAACTACGAGCAGTACTTC. It specifies CASSTETRNYEQYF.

This clonotype was detected only a few times. This chain connects TRBV2 to TRBJ1-1; D is unresolved. The CDR3 spans 12 residues. Trimming took off 2 bases at V and 6 bases at J, with 7 bases between the two ends. Germline V gene lookup returns CDR1 SNHLY and CDR2 FYNNEI. In nucleotides, the CDR3 is TGTGCCAGCAGTGAAACTGGACCTGAAGCTTTCTTT. Amino acid sequence: CASSETGPEAFF.

This sequence joins TRBV30 and TRBJ2-1, with D maybe TRBD2 (5 bases). This CDR3 contains 13 residues. Germline CDR1 is GTSNPN and CDR2 is SVGIG (reference sequence). V was clipped by 3 bases and J by 5 bases, with 11 bases between them. CDR3 nucleotide sequence: TGTGCCTGGAGCCCAGACGGGGACAATGAGCAGTTCTTC. Protein sequence: CAWSPDGDNEQFF. The entire variable domain, with the rest obtained from reference TRBV30 and TRBJ2-1, is as follows: SQTIHQWPATLVQPVGSPLSLECTVEGTSNPNLYWYRQAAGRGLQLLFYSVGIGQISSEVPQNLSASRPQDRQFILSSKKLLLSDSGFYLCAWSPDGDNEQFFGPGTRLTVL.

The chain recombines TRBV7-9 with TRBJ2-7; D may be TRBD1 (6 bases). The CDR3 covers 13 residues. Germline assignment: CDR1 SEHNR and CDR2 FQNEAQ (reference sequence). V lost 1 base to trimming and J lost 6 bases, with 10 bases between them. For the CDR3, the DNA is TGTGCCAGCAGCTTAGGCCCAGGGGTCGAGCAGTACTTC. Translating it yields CASSLGPGVEQYF.

This chain links TRBV7-9 with TRBJ2-3, with TRBD1 identical over 7 bases. This CDR3 has 17 amino acids. The V and J ends lost 1 base and 6 bases, in that order; junction bases with no gene match: 13. The germline CDR1 and CDR2 sequences are SEHNR and FQNEAQ (reference sequence). The CDR3 reads CASSLVDRVGIADTQYF. Here the CDR3 DNA reads TGTGCCAGCAGCTTAGTCGACAGGGTTGGAATCGCGGATACGCAGTATTTT.

This clonotype came up a few times. The chain combines TRBV29-1 with TRBJ2-1; D call uncertain. In germline, CDR1 is SQVTM, CDR2 ANQGSEA. V was cut by 0 bases and J by 9 bases, with 6 bases left in between. CDR3 length: 11 amino acids. CDR3: CSVEEMGEQFF. The CDR3 DNA follows: TGCAGCGTTGAAGAAATGGGTGAGCAGTTCTTC.

The rearrangement uses TRBV6-2 or TRBV6-3 and TRBJ2-2; D not resolved. This CDR3 is 11 amino acids long. V lost 7 bases and J 6 bases, leaving 6 bases between the germline ends. Germline V gene data show CDR1 as MNHEY and CDR2 as SVGEGT. CDR3 bases: TGTGCCAGCACCCTGGCCGGGGAGCTGTTTTTT. As protein: CASTLAGELFF.

The chain uses TRBV2 and TRBJ2-3; no definite D call. The V gene's germline CDR1 is SNHLY and CDR2 FYNNEI. This CDR3 region has 12 residues. V lost 8 bases and J lost 1, with 7 bases in between. CDR3 amino acids: CASARRTDTQYF. The CDR3 DNA is TGTGCCAGCGCAAGACGCACAGATACGCAGTATTTT.

This clonotype was seen more than once but under ten times. CDR3 sequence: CASSLVHGGTEAFF. The CDR3 DNA follows: TGCGCCAGCAGCTTGGTTCACGGGGGAACTGAAGCTTTCTTT. V is TRBV5-1 and J is TRBJ1-1, with a tentative D call TRBD1 (5 bases). V shed 0 bases and J shed 5 bases, with 11 bases lying between them. The germline CDR1 and CDR2 sequences are SGHRS and YFSETQ. The CDR3 has 14 amino acids.

The chain has TRBV21-1 and TRBJ1-1; the table's D call of TRBD1 was not tested on the DNA. TRBV21-1 is a listed pseudogene. This CDR3 comprises 18 residues. CDR3 protein: CASSKDVGQGGDDTEAFF. CDR3 bases: TGTGCCAGCAGCAAAGATGTGGGACAGGGAGGAGATGACACTGAAGCTTTCTTT.

The chain is built from TRBV29-1 and TRBJ2-3; D is uncertain. The V gene's germline CDR1 is SQVTM and CDR2 ANQGSEA. The CDR3 is 10 residues long. The ends were cut back, 4 bases at V and 1 base at J, with 0 bases in the middle. CDR3 sequence: CSVGTDTQYF. Written as DNA, the CDR3 is TGCAGCGTTGGCACAGATACGCAGTATTTT.